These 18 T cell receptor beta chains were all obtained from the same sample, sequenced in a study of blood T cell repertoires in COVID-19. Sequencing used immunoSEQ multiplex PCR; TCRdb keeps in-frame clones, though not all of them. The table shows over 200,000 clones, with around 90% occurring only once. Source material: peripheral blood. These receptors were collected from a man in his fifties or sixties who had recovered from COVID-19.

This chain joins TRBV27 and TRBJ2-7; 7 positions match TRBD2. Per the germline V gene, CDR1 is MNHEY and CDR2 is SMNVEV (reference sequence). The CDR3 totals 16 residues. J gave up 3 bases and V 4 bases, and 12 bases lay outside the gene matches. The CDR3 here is CASSYPRGGGLYEQYF. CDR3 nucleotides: TGTGCCAGCAGTTACCCCCGGGGCGGGGGACTCTACGAGCAGTACTTC.

DNA of the CDR3: TGTGCCAGCAGCCAACGGGGGAACACTGAAGCTTTCTTT. Translated, it gives CASSQRGNTEAFF. The V call is TRBV7-2, the J call TRBJ1-1, with unresolved D. V lost 5 bases, J lost 1 base, and 8 bases lay in between. CDR1 SGHTA and CDR2 FQGNSA come from the germline V gene. The CDR3 runs 13 residues.

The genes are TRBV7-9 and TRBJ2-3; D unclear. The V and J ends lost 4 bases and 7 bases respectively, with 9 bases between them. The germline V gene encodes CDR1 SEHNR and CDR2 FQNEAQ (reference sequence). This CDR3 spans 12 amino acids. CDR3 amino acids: CASSYNGNTQYF. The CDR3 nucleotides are TGTGCCAGCAGCTATAACGGTAATACGCAGTATTTT.

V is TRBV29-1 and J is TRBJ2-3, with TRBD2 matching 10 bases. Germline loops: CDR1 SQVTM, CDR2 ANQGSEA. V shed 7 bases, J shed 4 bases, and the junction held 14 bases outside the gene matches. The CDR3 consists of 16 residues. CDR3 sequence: CSGGIAGGLRADTQYF. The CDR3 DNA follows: TGCAGCGGGGGGATAGCGGGAGGCCTACGGGCAGATACGCAGTATTTT.

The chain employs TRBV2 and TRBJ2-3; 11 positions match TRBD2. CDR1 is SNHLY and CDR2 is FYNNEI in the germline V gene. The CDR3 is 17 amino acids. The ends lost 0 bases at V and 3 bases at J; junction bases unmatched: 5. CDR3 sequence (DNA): TGTGCCAGCAGTGAAGCGACTAGCGGGATAGGAACAGATACGCAGTATTTT. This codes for CASSEATSGIGTDTQYF.

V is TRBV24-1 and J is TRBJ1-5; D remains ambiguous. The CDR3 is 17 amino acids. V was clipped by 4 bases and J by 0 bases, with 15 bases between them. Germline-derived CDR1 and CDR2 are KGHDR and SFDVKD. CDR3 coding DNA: TGTGCCACCAGTGAGGGAGGGAAGGGTTATAGCAATCAGCCCCAGCATTTT. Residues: CATSEGGKGYSNQPQHF.

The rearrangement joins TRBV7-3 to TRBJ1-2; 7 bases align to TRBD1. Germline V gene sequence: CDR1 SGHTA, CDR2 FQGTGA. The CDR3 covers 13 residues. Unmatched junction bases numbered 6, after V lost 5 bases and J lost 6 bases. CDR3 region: CASSPTGDNGYTF. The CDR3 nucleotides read TGTGCCAGCAGCCCCACAGGGGACAATGGCTACACCTTC.

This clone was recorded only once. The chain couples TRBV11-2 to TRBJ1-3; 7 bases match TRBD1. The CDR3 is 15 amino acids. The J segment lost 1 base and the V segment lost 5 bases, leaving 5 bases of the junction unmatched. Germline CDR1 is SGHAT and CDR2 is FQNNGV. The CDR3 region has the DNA TGTGCCAGCAGCCGTACAGGGGAATCTGGAAACACCATATATTTT. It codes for CASSRTGESGNTIYF.

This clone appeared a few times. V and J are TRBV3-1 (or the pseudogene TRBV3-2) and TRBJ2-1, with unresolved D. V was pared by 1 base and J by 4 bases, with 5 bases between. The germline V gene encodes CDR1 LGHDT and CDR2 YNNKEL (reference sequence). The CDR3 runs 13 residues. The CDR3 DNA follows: TGTGCCAGCAGCCAAGGGCTTTACAATGAGCAGTTCTTC. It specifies CASSQGLYNEQFF.

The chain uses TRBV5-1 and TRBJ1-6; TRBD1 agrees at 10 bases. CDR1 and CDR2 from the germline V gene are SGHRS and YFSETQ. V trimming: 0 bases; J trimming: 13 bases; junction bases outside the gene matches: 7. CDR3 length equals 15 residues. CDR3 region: CASSLEEGQGFPLHF. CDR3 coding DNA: TGCGCCAGCAGCTTGGAAGAGGGACAGGGGTTTCCCCTCCACTTT. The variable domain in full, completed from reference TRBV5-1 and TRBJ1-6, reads KAGVTQTPRYLIKTRGQQVTLSCSPISGHRSVSWYQQTPGQGLQFLFEYFSETQRNKGNFPGRFSGRQFSNSRSEMNVSTLELGDSALYLCASSLEEGQGFPLHFGNGTRLTVT.

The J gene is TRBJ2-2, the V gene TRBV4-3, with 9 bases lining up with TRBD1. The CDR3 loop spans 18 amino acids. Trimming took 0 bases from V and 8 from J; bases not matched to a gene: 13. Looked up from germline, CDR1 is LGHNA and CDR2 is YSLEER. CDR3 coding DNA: TGCGCCAGCAGCCAAGATATACTGGGACAGGGAGGGGCTGGGGAGCTGTTTTTT. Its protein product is CASSQDILGQGGAGELFF.

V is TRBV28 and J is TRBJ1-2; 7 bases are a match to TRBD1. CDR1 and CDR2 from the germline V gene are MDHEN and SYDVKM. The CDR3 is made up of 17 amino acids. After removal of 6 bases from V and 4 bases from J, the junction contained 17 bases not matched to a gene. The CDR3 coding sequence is TGTGCCAGCAGACCCGTTAAACAGGGGCCCTCGGGCTATGGCTACACCTTC. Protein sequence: CASRPVKQGPSGYGYTF.

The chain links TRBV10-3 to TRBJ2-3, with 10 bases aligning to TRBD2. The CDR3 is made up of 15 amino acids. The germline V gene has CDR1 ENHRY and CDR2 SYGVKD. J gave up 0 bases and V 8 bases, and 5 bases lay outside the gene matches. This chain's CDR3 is CAISTSGPSTDTQYF. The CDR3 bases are TGTGCCATCTCGACTAGCGGGCCCAGCACAGATACGCAGTATTTT.

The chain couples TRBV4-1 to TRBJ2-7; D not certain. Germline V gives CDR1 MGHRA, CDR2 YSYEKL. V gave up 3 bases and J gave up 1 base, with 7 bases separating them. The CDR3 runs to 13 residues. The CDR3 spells CASSQSLSYEQYF. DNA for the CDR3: TGCGCCAGCAGCCAGTCCCTATCCTACGAGCAGTACTTC.

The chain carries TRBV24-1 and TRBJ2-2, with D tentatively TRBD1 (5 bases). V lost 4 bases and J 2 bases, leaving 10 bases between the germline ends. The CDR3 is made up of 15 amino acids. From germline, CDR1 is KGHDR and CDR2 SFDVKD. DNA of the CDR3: TGTGCCACCAGTGAGGGGCAGGGAAACACCGGGGAGCTGTTTTTT. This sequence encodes CATSEGQGNTGELFF.

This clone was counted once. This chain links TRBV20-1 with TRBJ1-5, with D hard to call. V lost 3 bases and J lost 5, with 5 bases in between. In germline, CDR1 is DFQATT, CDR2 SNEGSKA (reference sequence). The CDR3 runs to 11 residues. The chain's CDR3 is CSARGDQPQHF. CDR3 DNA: TGCAGTGCTAGGGGAGATCAGCCCCAGCATTTT.

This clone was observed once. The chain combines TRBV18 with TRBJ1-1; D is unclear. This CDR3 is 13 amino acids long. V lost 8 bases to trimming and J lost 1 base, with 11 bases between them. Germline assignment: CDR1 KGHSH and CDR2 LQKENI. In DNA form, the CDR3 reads TGTGCCAGCCGCGGGGTGGCGAACACTGAAGCTTTCTTT. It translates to CASRGVANTEAFF.

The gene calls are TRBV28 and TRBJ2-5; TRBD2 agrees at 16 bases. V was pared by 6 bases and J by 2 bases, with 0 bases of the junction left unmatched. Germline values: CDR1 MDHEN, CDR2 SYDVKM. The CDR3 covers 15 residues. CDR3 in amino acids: CASRGLAGGQETQYF. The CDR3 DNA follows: TGTGCCAGCAGGGGACTAGCGGGAGGGCAAGAGACCCAGTACTTC.